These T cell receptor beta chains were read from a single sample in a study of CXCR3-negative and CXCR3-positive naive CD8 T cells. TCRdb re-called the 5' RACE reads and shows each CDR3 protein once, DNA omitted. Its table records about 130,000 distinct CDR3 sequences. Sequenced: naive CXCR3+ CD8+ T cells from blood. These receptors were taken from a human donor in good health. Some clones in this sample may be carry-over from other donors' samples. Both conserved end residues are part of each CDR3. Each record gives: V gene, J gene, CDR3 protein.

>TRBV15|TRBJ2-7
CATSRDLSVGSYEQYF
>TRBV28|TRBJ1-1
CASSLDPLNTEAFF
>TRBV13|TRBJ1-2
CASSSTGQGKWDGYTF
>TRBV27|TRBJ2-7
CASSSGLAGIYEQYF
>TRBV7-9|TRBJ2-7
CASSTRPGQGPYEQYF
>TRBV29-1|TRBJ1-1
CSVRPDEPEAFF
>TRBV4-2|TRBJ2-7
CASSQEETDSYEQYF
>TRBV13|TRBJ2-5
CASSWGRGSQETQYF
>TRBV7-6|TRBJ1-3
CASSLARGKLSGNTIYF
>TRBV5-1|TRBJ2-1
CASSLAVGNEQFF
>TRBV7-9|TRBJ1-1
CATTAFPNTEAFF
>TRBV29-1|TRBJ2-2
CSVMASGANTGELFF
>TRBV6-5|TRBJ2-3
CASREGNTDTQYF
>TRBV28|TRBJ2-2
CASSLVLNTGELFF
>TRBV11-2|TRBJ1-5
CASSLEPTGGQPQHF
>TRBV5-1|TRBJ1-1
CASSFLQNTEAFF
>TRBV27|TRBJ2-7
CASSLGTSILNEQYF
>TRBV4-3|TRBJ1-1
CASSQEGGWMNTEAFF
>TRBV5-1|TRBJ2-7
CASSLESPTYEQYF
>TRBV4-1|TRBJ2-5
CASSQEGRNQETQYF
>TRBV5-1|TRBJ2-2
CASSPPRGGDANTGELFF
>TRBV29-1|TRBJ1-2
CSVPLPGHSNYGYTF